This T cell receptor (beta chain) was captured in a study of CD8 T cells in Susac syndrome. The CDR3 is made up of 15 amino acids. V lost 1 base to trimming and J lost 0 bases, with 10 bases between them. CDR1 is MGHRA and CDR2 is YSYEKL in the germline V gene. Sequencing of TCR beta drew on CD8+ and CD4+ T cells from blood. The multiple sclerosis controls were treatment-naive patients affected by stable or active relapsing-remitting disease. It was negative isolation that provided the CD8+ and CD4+ T cells, whereas TEMRA cells were enriched by FACS. An input of about 0.5 to 1 ug of RNA was subjected to reverse transcription using random hexamers. Amplification of the TCR beta CDR3 was carried out by immunoSEQ multiplex PCR, which spanned a total of 54 Vbeta and 13 Jbeta segments. TCRdb independently ran MiXCR on the immunoSEQ multiplex PCR reads; one entry per CDR3 protein. The top ten hold around 0.24% of the sample, which has under 150,000 distinct CDR3 sequences, around nine tenths seen once.

The material sequenced was CD8+ T cells from PBMCs. V usage is TRBV4-1 and J usage is TRBJ2-7; the D is unclear. This clonotype was sampled from a human donor with multiple sclerosis. Here the CDR3 reads CASSQGPHDSYEQYF. The CDR3 nucleotides read TGCGCCAGCAGCCAAGGTCCCCATGACTCCTACGAGCAGTACTTC.